Each of the 14 T cell receptor beta chains below was sequenced from the same sample in a study of blood T cell repertoires in COVID-19. The data were produced by immunoSEQ multiplex PCR, yet TCRdb's version contains in-frame clones alone and is incomplete. Here the sample spans around 130,000 clones, roughly 90% being singletons. Sequenced sample: peripheral blood. These receptors were obtained from a man in his sixties or seventies with active COVID-19.

The chain employs TRBV7-3 and TRBJ2-2; TRBD1 matches 10 bases. CDR3 length: 14 amino acids. With V trimmed by 5 bases and J by 7 bases, 4 bases remained unmatched. Per germline, CDR1 SGHTA and CDR2 FQGTGA. CDR3 region: CASSPGTGDGELFF. The DNA for the CDR3 is TGTGCCAGCAGCCCCGGGACAGGGGACGGGGAGCTGTTTTTT.

This clone showed up just a few times. This rearrangement joins TRBV5-5 to TRBJ1-2; D uncertain. The CDR3 is 14 residues long. The V end lost 0 bases, the J end lost 7 bases, and 13 bases lay between the germline ends. From germline, CDR1 is SGHKS and CDR2 YYEKEE (reference sequence). As DNA, the CDR3 is TGTGCCAGCAGCTTGGTCCCCCCGGTGTCTGGCTACACCTTC. Translation gives CASSLVPPVSGYTF.

The V and J genes are TRBV6-5 and TRBJ1-4; D is perhaps TRBD1 (5 bases). The CDR3 runs 15 residues. V was pared by 6 bases and J by 0 bases, with 11 bases between. CDR1 and CDR2 (germline): MNHEY, SVGAGI. CDR3 sequence (DNA): TGTGCCAGCAGGCCGGGGGATGCAACTAATGAAAAACTGTTTTTT. It yields the protein CASRPGDATNEKLFF.

As DNA, the CDR3 is TGCGCCAGCAGCCAAGGGGGTAGCGGGACCACAGATACGCAGTATTTT. Translated, it gives CASSQGGSGTTDTQYF. The chain combines TRBV4-3 with TRBJ2-3; 8 bases fit TRBD2. The CDR3 is 16 amino acids. Germline lookup yields CDR1 LGHNA and CDR2 YSLEER. Germline trimming cut 1 base from V and 2 bases from J; bases unmatched to any gene: 5.

This clone occurred once. The gene calls are TRBV29-1 and TRBJ2-2; no reliable D call. V gave up 2 bases and J gave up 5 bases, with 6 bases separating them. This CDR3 has 12 residues. CDR1 and CDR2 (germline): SQVTM, ANQGSEA. This chain's CDR3 is CSVEFETGELFF. The CDR3 nucleotides are TGCAGCGTTGAATTTGAGACCGGGGAGCTGTTTTTT.

The rearrangement joins TRBV6-6 to TRBJ1-3; no clear D. Looked up from germline, CDR1 is MNHNY and CDR2 is SVGAGI (reference sequence). V dropped 3 bases and J dropped 4 bases, with 7 bases sitting between them. There are 13 residues in the CDR3. CDR3 in DNA: TGTGCCAGCAGTTATCAAGCCGGAAACACCATATATTTT. The encoded protein is CASSYQAGNTIYF.

The J gene is TRBJ2-1, the V gene TRBV4-1; 14 positions agree with TRBD2. Germline V gene data show CDR1 as MGHRA and CDR2 as YSYEKL. With V trimmed by 1 base and J by 9 bases, 5 bases remained unmatched. CDR3 length: 16 amino acids. CDR3 DNA: TGCGCCAGCAGCCAAGGGACTAGCGGGAGGAGGGGTGAGCAGTTCTTC. Its translation: CASSQGTSGRRGEQFF.

V and J are TRBV11-2 and TRBJ1-5; D is uncertain. This CDR3 is built from 13 residues. V lost 5 bases and J 2 bases, leaving 7 bases between the germline ends. CDR1 and CDR2 (germline): SGHAT, FQNNGV. The CDR3 region has the DNA TGTGCCAGCAGCCCCACTGGCAATCAGCCCCAGCATTTT. This sequence encodes CASSPTGNQPQHF.

The chain employs TRBV11-1 and TRBJ2-3; 9 nucleotides align to TRBD1. Germline-derived CDR1 and CDR2 are SGHAT and FQDESV (reference sequence). The CDR3 consists of 16 residues. V lost 7 bases to trimming and J lost 2 bases; unmatched junction nucleotides: 10. DNA for the CDR3: TGTGCCAGCACCCGACAGGGGGGGCTAATCACAGATACGCAGTATTTT. Translated, it gives CASTRQGGLITDTQYF.

V gene TRBV28 combines with J gene TRBJ1-1; 7 nucleotides line up with TRBD1. The CDR3 is 13 amino acids. Trimming cost V 8 bases and J 4 bases; bases outside gene matches: 7. Germline V gene data show CDR1 as MDHEN and CDR2 as SYDVKM. CDR3 protein: CASVTGQTTEAFF. As DNA, the CDR3 is TGTGCCAGCGTTACGGGACAGACCACTGAAGCTTTCTTT.

The genes are TRBV7-3 and TRBJ1-1; D is unresolved. The CDR3 sequence is 13 residues long. The V and J ends lost 4 bases and 3 bases respectively, with 9 bases between them. Germline V gives CDR1 SGHTA, CDR2 FQGTGA. For the CDR3, the DNA is TGTGCCAGCAGCTCCTCGTATTACACTGAAGCTTTCTTT. Amino acid sequence: CASSSSYYTEAFF.

The V gene is TRBV28, the J gene TRBJ1-5; the match to TRBD1 covers 9 bases. Losses at the gene ends were 5 bases for V and 7 bases for J; bases not matched to a gene: 6. In germline, CDR1 is MDHEN, CDR2 SYDVKM. The length of the CDR3 is 14 residues. CDR3 region: CASSKGQGSQPQHF. DNA for the CDR3: TGTGCCAGCAGTAAGGGACAGGGAAGCCAGCCCCAGCATTTT.

This clone was counted once. The V and J genes are TRBV5-1 and TRBJ1-1; D ambiguous. This CDR3 is built from 16 residues. Per germline, CDR1 SGHRS and CDR2 YFSETQ. The V end was cut by 2 bases, the J end by 0 bases, with 14 bases between. The chain's CDR3 is CASSLLFGGLNTEAFF. The CDR3 DNA follows: TGCGCCAGCAGCTTATTATTCGGAGGGTTGAACACTGAAGCTTTCTTT.

V and J are TRBV7-2 and TRBJ2-7, with 11 bases that match TRBD2. CDR3 length: 15 residues. The V and J ends lost 6 bases and 3 bases, in that order; junction bases with no gene match: 7. Germline lookup yields CDR1 SGHTA and CDR2 FQGNSA. In DNA, the CDR3 is TGTGCCAGCAGTTTGGGACTAGCGGTGATCTACGAGCAGTACTTC. Translating gives CASSLGLAVIYEQYF.